These T cell receptor beta chains were read from a single sample in a study of monozygotic twins with inflammatory bowel disease. TCRdb processed the 5' RACE reads again and assigns one entry to each CDR3 protein, with no DNA. Its table records 200,000 to 250,000 distinct CDR3 sequences. What was sequenced was blood. These receptors were collected from a human donor with ulcerative colitis or Crohn's disease, or a healthy co-twin of an affected twin (not recorded which). Each CDR3 is given with its conserved first and last residue. Each record gives: V gene, J gene, CDR3 protein.

TRBV5-5	TRBJ2-1	CASSILGKGNEQFF
TRBV4-3	TRBJ2-1	CASSYEPRGYYNEQFF
TRBV25-1	TRBJ2-5	CASSGRGMWETQYF
TRBV5-4	TRBJ1-2	CASSHPPGQGRGYGYTF
TRBV30	TRBJ2-7	CAWSYRSYEQYF
TRBV5-1	TRBJ2-1	CASSLGLAQYNEQFF
TRBV6-2/TRBV6-3	TRBJ2-1	CASSSAGGPYNEQFF
TRBV6-5	TRBJ1-4	CASSYSSSLATNEKLFF
TRBV20-1	TRBJ2-5	CSAPRQGTQYF
TRBV7-2	TRBJ2-7	CASSLAPDNPLTF
TRBV6-5	TRBJ1-6	CASSYSGEGNSPLHF
TRBV7-9	TRBJ2-2	CASSSRTHDTGELFF
TRBV7-9	TRBJ2-7	CASSLLGQPTYEQYF
TRBV5-4	TRBJ1-4	CASSLLGNEKLFF
TRBV6-5	TRBJ1-2	CASRPGPNYGYTF
TRBV4-3	TRBJ2-3	CASSQDQLDRITDTQYF
TRBV7-9	TRBJ2-5	CASSLSRLQETQYF
TRBV4-3	TRBJ1-5	CASSQDRGNQPQHF
TRBV5-1	TRBJ2-3	CASRGAEADTQYF
TRBV19	TRBJ1-5	CASSFGQNPQPQHF
TRBV12-3/TRBV12-4	TRBJ2-5	CASSTTGGVQTQYF
TRBV4-2	TRBJ2-2	CASSLPPRGGELFF
TRBV6-1	TRBJ1-2	CASSDEGGGYTF
TRBV19	TRBJ2-2	CASSIRGTSSGELFF
TRBV7-9	TRBJ2-1	CASSPNMGSYNEQFF
TRBV5-4	TRBJ2-1	CASSWTSGGPYNEQFF
TRBV29-1	TRBJ1-2	CSVGTGTNGYTF
TRBV7-2	TRBJ2-3	CASSPSFGTDTQYF
TRBV7-8	TRBJ1-6	CASSLPGEYSPLHF
TRBV5-1	TRBJ2-1	CASSSRDEEQFF
TRBV5-1	TRBJ2-3	CASSLLAVGADTQYF
TRBV20-1	TRBJ2-1	CSARAATSFHEQFF
TRBV15	TRBJ2-2	CATSRTGSERTELFF